The 25 T cell receptor beta chains below were found in one sample sequenced in a study of blood T cell repertoires in COVID-19. Some clones are missing from TCRdb's copy, which holds only in-frame ones; the method was immunoSEQ multiplex PCR. The repertoire consists of about 200,000 clones, with 75% to 90% occurring once and the leading ten covering 1.2%. The specimen sequenced was PBMCs or T cells enriched from blood (not recorded which). The receptors stem from a young man who had recovered from COVID-19.

This chain joins TRBV12-3 or TRBV12-4 and TRBJ1-4, with D unresolved. The CDR3 consists of 12 residues. V gave up 6 bases and J gave up 5 bases, with 7 bases separating them. The CDR3 is CASSSQNEKLFF. DNA of the CDR3: TGTGCCAGCAGCTCGCAGAATGAAAAACTGTTTTTT.

The rearrangement uses TRBV27 and TRBJ1-1; D may be TRBD1 (5 bases). Germline assignment: CDR1 MNHEY and CDR2 SMNVEV (reference sequence). This CDR3 comprises 14 residues. Between the trimmed V and J ends, which lost 5 bases and 1 base, there was a span of 11 bases. In DNA, the CDR3 is TGTGCCAGCAGTACAGGTTTCCCGAACACTGAAGCTTTCTTT. Protein product: CASSTGFPNTEAFF.

J is TRBJ2-7 and V is TRBV2, with TRBD2 matching 13 bases. J was trimmed by 2 bases and V by 6 bases; bases with no gene match: 4. Germline V gene sequence: CDR1 SNHLY, CDR2 FYNNEI. The CDR3 loop spans 15 amino acids. This CDR3 is CASRLTSGGTYEQYF. The DNA of the CDR3 is TGTGCCAGCAGACTGACTAGCGGGGGGACCTACGAGCAGTACTTC.

This chain joins TRBV29-1 and TRBJ2-2; 7 nucleotides align to TRBD1. CDR1 SQVTM and CDR2 ANQGSEA come from the germline V gene. V lost 7 bases, J lost 5 bases, and 10 bases stayed unmatched. This CDR3 region has 14 residues. The CDR3 nucleotides read TGCAGCGCTGGTTGGGACAGTGGGACCGGGGAGCTGTTTTTT. This codes for CSAGWDSGTGELFF.

The rearrangement joins TRBV4-3 to TRBJ2-7, with TRBD1 matching over 12 bases. Germline CDR1 reads LGHNA; CDR2 reads YSLEER. There are 15 residues in the CDR3. Trimming at V came to 4 bases and at J to 2 bases, leaving 3 bases not matched to a gene. The CDR3: CASSLGTGGPYEQYF. DNA for the CDR3: TGCGCCAGCAGCCTCGGGACAGGGGGCCCCTACGAGCAGTACTTC.

The V gene is TRBV24-1, the J gene TRBJ2-3; TRBD1 is a possible D gene (6 bases). Germline V gene data show CDR1 as KGHDR and CDR2 as SFDVKD. The CDR3 is made up of 16 amino acids. The V end lost 1 base, the J end lost 6 bases, and 16 bases lay between the germline ends. The DNA of the CDR3 is TGTGCCACCAGTGATTTTCGGGACACAAAAGGGGATACGCAGTATTTT. Translation gives CATSDFRDTKGDTQYF.

The chain carries TRBV6-1 and TRBJ1-3; TRBD1 matches 8 bases. CDR1 and CDR2 from the germline V gene are MNHNS and SASEGT. With V trimmed by 3 bases and J by 2 bases, 6 bases remained unmatched. CDR3 size: 16 residues. The CDR3 nucleotides are TGTGCCAGCAGTGAGACAGGGGAATTTGCTGGAAACACCATATATTTT. Encoded protein: CASSETGEFAGNTIYF.

In regard to this clone: A junction boundary mismatches the germline segment, possibly from a read error. The chain carries TRBV29-1 and TRBJ2-3; TRBD1 aligns across 10 bases. In germline, CDR1 is SQVTM, CDR2 ANQGSEA. The CDR3 loop spans 14 amino acids. CDR3 coding DNA: TGTGCCCAGACGGACAGGGGGAGCACAGATACGCAGTATTTT. This codes for CAQTDRGSTDTQYF.

This clone was seen only once. The J gene is TRBJ2-1, the V gene TRBV10-3, with a tentative D call TRBD2 (6 bases). This CDR3 contains 15 residues. Germline V lookup: CDR1 ENHRY, CDR2 SYGVKD. Between the trimmed V and J ends, which lost 2 bases and 3 bases, there was a span of 11 bases. The CDR3 DNA is TGTGCCATCAGTGAGGAAGGGACTTACTACAATGAGCAGTTCTTC. This translates into CAISEEGTYYNEQFF.

V gene TRBV5-4 combines with J gene TRBJ1-3, with D possibly TRBD1 on 5 matching bases. Germline CDR1 is SGHNT and CDR2 is YYREEE (reference sequence). With 4 bases removed from V and 1 base from J, the gap between germline ends came to 15 bases. The CDR3 is 16 residues long. The CDR3 DNA sequence: TGTGCCAGCAGCACGGGAGGGACGGTATCTGGAAACACCATATATTTT. Its protein product is CASSTGGTVSGNTIYF.

This chain connects TRBV4-1 to TRBJ2-7; 9 bases align to TRBD2. Germline V gene data show CDR1 as MGHRA and CDR2 as YSYEKL. The CDR3 covers 16 residues. V gave up 2 bases and J gave up 3 bases; unmatched junction bases: 8. The CDR3 here is CASSQTNLAGFYEQYF. The CDR3 DNA is TGCGCCAGCAGCCAAACAAACCTAGCGGGATTCTACGAGCAGTACTTC.

The V and J genes are TRBV21-1 and TRBJ2-1; TRBD2 is the table's D call and was not checked against the DNA. TRBV21-1 counts as a pseudogene. CDR3 size: 17 residues. This CDR3 is CASSKASGGASYNEQFF. The CDR3 coding sequence is TGTGCCAGCAGCAAAGCTAGCGGGGGGGCCTCCTACAATGAGCAGTTCTTC.

The rearrangement joins TRBV28 to TRBJ1-5, with D possibly TRBD1 on 5 matching bases. V was pared by 3 bases and J by 10 bases, with 16 bases between. The CDR3 runs 14 residues. Germline lookup yields CDR1 MDHEN and CDR2 SYDVKM. CDR3 nucleotides: TGTGCCAGCAGTTTTAATCAGGGTTTTAATCCCCAGCATTTT. Its translation: CASSFNQGFNPQHF.

CDR3 in DNA: TGTGCCAGCAGCCAACCCTCCGGGACTAGCGGCCGTACCGGGGAGCTGTTTTTT. It codes for CASSQPSGTSGRTGELFF. The rearrangement joins TRBV7-9 to TRBJ2-2; TRBD2 matches 11 bases. CDR1 and CDR2 from the germline V gene are SEHNR and FQNEAQ (reference sequence). The length of the CDR3 is 18 residues. With 5 bases clipped from V and 5 bases from J, the junction kept 13 bases outside the gene matches.

Points on this clone: Sequence at one end of the junction differs from germline and may be a read error. The chain recombines TRBV7-2 with TRBJ2-3, with 8 bases fitting TRBD2. This CDR3 region has 14 residues. The germline CDR1 and CDR2 sequences are SGHTA and FQGNSA. Here the CDR3 reads CASSPRTSKDTQYF. Here the CDR3 DNA reads TGTGCCAGCAGCCCCCGGACTAGCAAAGATACGCAGTATTTT.

The chain joins TRBV9 to TRBJ1-3; a weak D match, TRBD1 (5 bases). V was shortened by 0 bases and J by 1 base, with 11 bases between the two germline ends. Germline V gene lookup returns CDR1 SGDLS and CDR2 YYNGEE. The CDR3 sequence is 16 residues long. The CDR3 DNA reads TGTGCCAGCAGCGTAGAATCGGGGGTATCTGGAAACACCATATATTTT. It codes for CASSVESGVSGNTIYF.

In its sample, this clone was seen once. This chain uses TRBV19 with TRBJ2-2; perhaps TRBD2 as D (6 bases). The CDR3 totals 16 residues. Germline V gene sequence: CDR1 LNHDA, CDR2 SQIVND (reference sequence). V was cut by 5 bases and J by 2 bases, with 15 bases left in between. This chain's CDR3 is CASSAPGLQNTGELFF. CDR3 DNA sequence: TGTGCCAGTAGTGCCCCGGGACTTCAAAACACCGGGGAGCTGTTTTTT.

In the case of this clone: One end of the junction is discordant with germline, which a read error may explain. The chain is built from TRBV6-1 and TRBJ1-6; D not resolved. Germline V CDR1 and CDR2: MNHNS, SASEGT. The CDR3 spans 13 residues. CDR3 DNA: TGTGCCAGCAGGGAAGGGAGTAATTCACCCCTCCACTTT. Amino acid sequence: CASREGSNSPLHF.

The chain is built from TRBV3-1 (or the pseudogene TRBV3-2) and TRBJ1-5; D not resolved. The CDR3 sequence is 13 residues long. CDR1 LGHDT and CDR2 YNNKEL come from the germline V gene (reference sequence). Between the trimmed V and J ends, which lost 0 bases and 7 bases, there was a span of 7 bases. The CDR3: CASSQDGVQPQHF. The CDR3 DNA reads as TGTGCCAGCAGCCAAGACGGGGTGCAGCCCCAGCATTTT.

The chain links TRBV5-1 to TRBJ1-4, with a weak D call TRBD1 (6 bases). The CDR3 runs to 15 residues. V dropped 3 bases and J dropped 0 bases, with 9 bases sitting between them. Germline assignment: CDR1 SGHRS and CDR2 YFSETQ. CDR3 loop: CASSSTGTTNEKLFF. CDR3 coding DNA: TGCGCCAGCAGCTCAACAGGGACAACTAATGAAAAACTGTTTTTT.

The chain couples TRBV7-8 to TRBJ1-1; no definite D call. The CDR3 is made up of 13 amino acids. V gave up 5 bases and J gave up 1 base, with 8 bases separating them. From germline, CDR1 is SGHVS and CDR2 FQNEAQ. CDR3 sequence reads: CASSPAQNTEAFF. DNA of the CDR3: TGTGCCAGCAGCCCTGCACAGAACACTGAAGCTTTCTTT.

V and J are TRBV29-1 and TRBJ2-2, with TRBD2 matching 9 bases. The V gene's germline CDR1 is SQVTM and CDR2 ANQGSEA. This CDR3 spans 14 amino acids. V gave up 7 bases and J gave up 2 bases; unmatched junction bases: 5. The CDR3 DNA reads TGCAGCGAGCAGCGGGAGGCAAACACCGGGGAGCTGTTTTTT. Translated, it gives CSEQREANTGELFF.

The CDR3 bases are TGTGCCAGCAGCTCCGCCCGTGACAGGGGCTCTGGAAACACCATATATTTT. Its translation is CASSSARDRGSGNTIYF. The rearrangement uses TRBV7-9 and TRBJ1-3, with 8 positions matching TRBD1. The trim removed 4 bases at V and 0 bases at J, leaving 8 bases unmatched. Germline V lookup: CDR1 SEHNR, CDR2 FQNEAQ (reference sequence). This CDR3 is built from 17 residues.

The CDR3 protein is CAWSVSYEQYF. CDR3 sequence (DNA): TGTGCCTGGAGTGTCAGCTACGAGCAGTACTTC. The chain links TRBV30 to TRBJ2-7; D gene uncertain. The CDR3 is 11 amino acids. The V and J ends lost 0 bases and 3 bases respectively, with 3 bases between them. Germline V gives CDR1 GTSNPN, CDR2 SVGIG (reference sequence).

This chain links TRBV7-8 with TRBJ1-3; a weak D match, TRBD1 (6 bases). This CDR3 has 12 amino acids. Germline lookup yields CDR1 SGHVS and CDR2 FQNEAQ. V lost 8 bases and J 5 bases, leaving 10 bases between the germline ends. The CDR3 bases are TGTGCCAGCGGACAGAAAAGAAACACCATATATTTT. Translating gives CASGQKRNTIYF.